Sequencing of this T cell receptor (beta chain) was carried out in a study of shared clonotypes between healthy human individuals (dated by TCRdb to the early 2020s). Study-wide context: The cohort comprised two women and a few men aged 18 to 49 years. Per donor, leukapheresis produced somewhere between about 0.94 and 9 billion PBMCs. To estimate repertoire size and how much clonotypes are shared between individuals, the study performed deep sequencing of blood TCR repertoires from a few healthy adults. For each donor, CD4 naive and CD4 memory were each given three plates, CD8 naive was given two plates, and CD8 memory was given one plate. Libraries were prepared and TCR repertoires were sequenced by different laboratories using diverse techniques, in order to increase sequencing depth and limit assay-specific biases.

About this clone itself: Its antigen remains undetermined. No much larger clonotype is one base removed from it; base qualities were not supplied.

TCR CDR3 regions were amplified from genomic DNA by multiplex PCR using the deep immunoSEQ assay. Extracted genomic DNA from each cell subset was spread evenly across all wells of several immunoSEQ 96-well plates, with each plate serving as a replicate. Each replicate PCR for sorted subsets received roughly 200 ng genomic DNA, equal to about 30,000 T cell genomes. Purified libraries were measured with a Qubit 3.0 fluorometer, size-checked on a Bioanalyzer 2100, and measured again with the KAPA Library Quantification kit. Every immunoSEQ 96-well plate was sequenced on a dedicated single-read 150-cycle Illumina NextSeq 550 flow cell. Per the original workflow: The immunoSEQ output contained only junctional sequences without quality scores, so filtering could not match that applied to full-length reads. To assign V/J genes and CDR3, sequences were annotated against IMGT germline references using PyIR, a Python wrapper for IgBLAST v1.9. Reads were filtered out if the reads had weak V/J assignments (E-value above 1e-6), no CDR3, stop codons, out-of-frame junctions, or ambiguous translated residues. A V3J clonotype was defined by an identical inferred V gene, J gene, and CDR3 amino acid sequence. Percentage overlap between repertoires was calculated by dividing the number of shared unique clonotypes by the size of the smaller repertoire. RTK rarefaction, the Chao1 estimator, and Recon v2.1 estimates of unobserved clonotypes were used to assess repertoire richness. For all TCRbeta clonotypes obtained by the gDNA method from a few donors, generation probabilities were computed with OLGA. The clones in this table, taken by TCRdb from immuneACCESS, are in-frame only. Not every clone is retained; where verified, under half of the shortfall comes from an unresolved V gene, and the cause of the rest is unknown. The DNA gave D and trimming, while V, J and clone size come from that table. Counted in this sample were approximately 740,000 clones; approximately 79% of them appeared once. The ten largest account for 1.7% of the sample.

Trimming accounts for 6 bases at V and 3 bases at J, while the number of junction bases matched to no gene is 7. From a lookup of the germline V gene, CDR1 and CDR2 are SNHLY and FYNNEI. The CDR3 spans 15 residues, from the cysteine through the phenylalanine. Kept here is only the CDR3 DNA, which spans 45 bases and is read in frame from base 1. What the work shows at the level of the full study, not this receptor alone: Sampling was restricted to blood, and TCR repertoires in tissues likely differ from the TCR repertoires found in blood. Compared with non-shared clonotypes, the clonotypes found in all four sorted-subset donors had higher generation probabilities. Pairwise subsampling led to the expectation that sequencing depth would affect the degree of clonotype sharing among donors. Naive subsets generally had larger estimated clonotype richness than memory subsets did. Because the study included only a small number of donors, the genetic and exposure-history diversity represented was limited. When several donors were compared, the shared fraction of clonotypes was roughly 5% for naive CD4, 3.5% to 4% for naive CD8, about 2.4% for memory CD4, and 0.35% to 0.4% for memory CD8. Even with the large sequencing depth, rarefaction of the sorted-subset datasets indicated that sequencing was incomplete.

Healthy HIV-negative adults with no recently reported acute infections or vaccinations were included as donors. Every donor was a Caucasian adult residing in Nashville, Tennessee, USA. CD4+ T cells were enriched by magnetic negative selection; naive cells were then positively selected on CD45RA, and the negative fraction formed the memory subset. After blood collection by leukapheresis, PBMCs were isolated using Ficoll-Histopaque density gradient centrifugation and then cryopreserved in the vapor phase of liquid nitrogen. Analytical flow cytometry was used to check the purity and quantity of every magnetically sorted T cell population. Genomic DNA was isolated from every sorted fraction and measured by UV absorbance on a Nanodrop 2000c.

The sequence links TRBV2 to TRBJ2-1; 8 central bases correspond to TRBD1. What was sequenced was memory CD4+ T cells sorted from blood. Interpreted using the paper, the cell subset or site label stands for: CD45RA-negative fraction. This clonotype was sampled from a woman in her 30s in good health. The nucleotide sequence reads TGTGCCAGCAGCTCCGACAGGGGCCACTACAATGAGCAGTTCTTC. Translation gives CASSSDRGHYNEQFF.